These T cell receptor beta chains were read from a single sample in a study of blood T cells in healthy people across ages. MiXCR, run by TCRdb on the 5' RACE reads, gives a single entry per CDR3 protein. This sample has more than 650,000 distinct CDR3 sequences; about 55% occur once, and the top ten carry approximately 40%. The sample comprised blood. The receptor set was obtained from an older man in good health. Both conserved end residues are part of each CDR3. Each record gives: J gene, V gene, CDR3 protein.

TRBJ1-2,TRBV20-1,CSARETGGQVYGYTF
TRBJ2-4,TRBV7-2,CASSLNWAKNIQYF
TRBJ1-2,TRBV5-5,CASSSDGYYGYTF
TRBJ2-7,TRBV9,CASSVADRFHEQYF
TRBJ2-5,TRBV6-5,CASSQPLLGTQYF
TRBJ2-1,TRBV9,CASSVGGLGGNEQFF
TRBJ2-5,TRBV5-1,CASSLGSAGQETQYF
TRBJ2-3,TRBV20-1,CSVQSGTSGRDTQYF
TRBJ2-7,TRBV6-6,CASSYSLQGARYEQYF
TRBJ2-4,TRBV20-1,CSADVPSGSKNIQYF
TRBJ2-1,TRBV7-2,CASSSWRERYNEQFF
TRBJ2-7,TRBV11-2,CASSLGTSGYYEQYF
TRBJ2-6,TRBV2,CVSSLLSGANVLTF
TRBJ1-2,TRBV6-1,CASSAADRGYGYTF
TRBJ1-1,TRBV4-1,CASRHRDYTEAFF
TRBJ2-5,TRBV6-4,CASSDPKGEWGVTSGRYETQYF
TRBJ1-1,TRBV3-1,CASTTWGSTEAFF
TRBJ2-6,TRBV6-1,CASTWGTGGSGANVLTF
TRBJ1-5,TRBV6-1,CASSPLGQGKRGNTQHF
TRBJ2-1,TRBV18,CASSPGAGSYNEQFF
TRBJ2-5,TRBV12-3/TRBV12-4,CASSFGRRVGTQYF
TRBJ2-7,TRBV20-1,CSANLLALSSYEQYF
TRBJ2-4,TRBV5-1,CASSEGLATLAKNIQYF
TRBJ2-1,TRBV5-6,CASSLRASGSSYNEQFF
TRBJ2-1,TRBV29-1,CSVDITMVDEQFF
TRBJ2-5,TRBV2,CASSDVALAGGNLNEQYF
TRBJ2-5,TRBV6-2/TRBV6-3,CASSYLQGMGQETQYF
TRBJ2-5,TRBV29-1,CSVARVGETQYF
TRBJ2-7,TRBV2,CASSRRVYEQYF
TRBJ2-7,TRBV20-1,CSAGQGAWEQYF
TRBJ2-7,TRBV5-5,CASSSQGGPYEQYF
TRBJ2-4,TRBV29-1,CSVAGYGKNIQYF
TRBJ1-1,TRBV10-3,CAITTQQGGTEAFF
TRBJ2-6,TRBV27,CASSPRDRVSGANVLTF
TRBJ2-7,TRBV20-1,CSARVSLRRDEQYF
TRBJ2-1,TRBV29-1,CSAGGTGRGSYNEQFF
TRBJ2-5,TRBV27,CASSPLASCEYF
TRBJ2-1,TRBV4-1,CASSQVGQGETSGSSGDNEQFF
TRBJ2-6,TRBV28,CASSLKGFKGANVLTF
TRBJ1-1,TRBV6-6,CASSYSATASNTEAFF
TRBJ2-3,TRBV5-1,CASSGGQAGTDTQYF